These T cell receptor beta chains were read from a single sample in a study of blood T cell repertoires in COVID-19. Profiling relied on immunoSEQ multiplex PCR, and the TCRdb table lists in-frame clones only, not all of them. The sample records about 370,000 clones, roughly nine tenths being singletons. The sequenced material came from PBMCs or T cells enriched from blood (not recorded which). All receptors derive from a woman between 35 and 50 years old who had been exposed to COVID-19. The CDR3 runs from the conserved cysteine through the conserved F or W. The D gene is left open where the match is weak. Size values are once, few and many counts, or a class for expanded clones, and some rows have none.

CASSFRTGQGYTF TGTGCCAGCAGTTTCCGGACAGGGCAAGGCTACACCTTC TRBD1 TRBV6-5 13 many TRBJ1-2
CASSFREGAGFEQYF TGTGCCAGTAGTTTCCGGGAGGGTGCTGGTTTCGAGCAGTACTTC TRBD2 TRBV19 15 NA TRBJ2-7
CASSFGVGTGYNEQFF TGTGCCAGCAGCTTCGGGGTCGGGACAGGGTACAATGAGCAGTTCTTC TRBD1 TRBV11-2 16 NA TRBJ2-1
CASRPNLRDYYTDTQYF TGTGCCAGCAGACCTAACCTCAGGGATTACTACACAGATACGCAGTATTTT NA TRBV27 17 NA TRBJ2-3
CASSVTSGFDTEAFF TGTGCCAGCAGCGTAACTTCAGGGTTTGACACTGAAGCTTTCTTT NA TRBV9 15 NA TRBJ1-1
CASCTTGHRGYTF TGCGCCAGCTGCACCACAGGGCATCGTGGCTACACCTTC NA TRBV23-1 13 NA TRBJ1-2
CASSQFGGSSGELFF TGTGCCAGCAGCCAATTCGGCGGGAGCTCCGGGGAGCTGTTTTTT TRBD2 TRBV3-1/TRBV3-2 15 NA TRBJ2-2
CASSPFMTGSTEAFF TGTGCCAGCAGCCCATTTATGACAGGGAGCACTGAAGCTTTCTTT TRBD1 TRBV7-6 15 NA TRBJ1-1
CASSIGRGQPQHF TGTGCCAGCTCAATTGGCAGGGGGCAGCCCCAGCATTTT TRBD1 TRBV18 13 NA TRBJ1-5
CASSLFELGELFF TGTGCCAGCAGCCTCTTTGAACTCGGGGAGCTGTTTTTT NA TRBV14 13 NA TRBJ2-2
CASSQRQGGNTIYF TGTGCCAGCAGCCAGAGACAGGGCGGAAACACCATATATTTT TRBD1 TRBV3-1/TRBV3-2 14 NA TRBJ1-3
CASSPGGGMNTEAFF TGTGCCAGCAGCCCGGGGGGGGGCATGAACACTGAAGCTTTCTTT NA TRBV28 15 NA TRBJ1-1
CAWSRDSATNEKLFF TGTGCCTGGAGCCGGGACTCAGCAACTAATGAAAAACTGTTTTTT NA TRBV30 15 NA TRBJ1-4
CASSSAYEQYF TGTGCCAGCAGTTCCGCCTACGAGCAGTACTTC NA TRBV2 11 once TRBJ2-7
CASTKYRGLDEQFF TGTGCCAGTACCAAGTACAGGGGATTGGATGAGCAGTTCTTC TRBD1 TRBV19 14 NA TRBJ2-1
CASRYTSNSYTGELFF TGTGCCAGCAGATATACTAGTAATAGCTACACCGGGGAGCTGTTTTTT NA TRBV2 16 NA TRBJ2-2
CASSLTSGGNSPLHF TGTGCCAGTAGTCTGACTTCAGGGGGGAATTCACCCCTCCACTTT TRBD1 TRBV19 15 NA TRBJ1-6
CASGTRQVSEQFF TGTGCTAGTGGTACAAGACAGGTGTCTGAGCAGTTCTTC NA TRBV12-5 13 NA TRBJ2-1
CASRGGELSYEQYF TGCGCCAGCAGAGGAGGGGAACTCTCCTACGAGCAGTACTTC NA TRBV5-1 14 NA TRBJ2-7
CATSDPGQTYGYTF TGTGCCACCAGTGACCCGGGACAGACCTATGGCTACACCTTC TRBD1 TRBV24-1 14 NA TRBJ1-2
CASSLQGDNTEAFF TGTGCCAGCAGTCTCCAGGGGGACAACACTGAAGCTTTCTTT TRBD1 TRBV27 14 once TRBJ1-1
CASSVDPGQGVTNYGYTF TGTGCCAGCAGCGTAGACCCGGGACAGGGGGTAACAAACTATGGCTACACCTTC TRBD1 TRBV9 18 NA TRBJ1-2
CASSPIGWGDVLTF TGTGCCAGCAGCCCAATAGGGTGGGGGGACGTCCTGACTTTC NA TRBV14 14 NA TRBJ2-6
CASSLSADTQYF TGTGCCAGCAGCTTATCCGCGGATACGCAGTATTTT NA TRBV13 12 NA TRBJ2-3
CASSQERTNSGELFF TGCGCCAGCAGCCAAGAGCGAACTAATTCCGGGGAGCTGTTTTTT NA TRBV4-3 15 once TRBJ2-2
CASIVGGGAGGYTF TGTGCCAGCATCGTTGGAGGGGGCGCTGGGGGCTACACCTTC TRBD1 TRBV7-2 14 NA TRBJ1-2
CASSVEAGKDNTGELFF TGTGCCAGCAGCGTAGAGGCGGGAAAGGATAACACCGGGGAGCTGTTTTTT NA TRBV9 17 NA TRBJ2-2
CASSPKQGYGYTF TGTGCCAGCAGCCCCAAACAGGGCTATGGCTACACCTTC NA TRBV7-9 13 NA TRBJ1-2
CASSVGGLAGRNNEQFF TGTGCCAGCAGCGTAGGAGGGCTAGCGGGAAGGAACAATGAGCAGTTCTTC TRBD2 TRBV9 17 NA TRBJ2-1
CASSLEVARNSPLHF TGCGCCAGCAGCTTGGAGGTGGCGCGGAATTCACCCCTCCACTTT NA TRBV5-1 15 NA TRBJ1-6
CASSLEGALAGELFF TGCGCCAGCAGCTTGGAGGGAGCGTTGGCCGGGGAGCTGTTTTTT NA TRBV5-1 15 NA TRBJ2-2
CASSVEQGISPLHF TGTGCCAGCAGCGTAGAACAGGGCATCTCACCCCTCCACTTT NA TRBV9 14 NA TRBJ1-6
CASSLEAGAQYF TGTGCCAGCAGCTTAGAGGCGGGGGCGCAGTATTTT TRBD2 TRBV7-9 12 NA TRBJ2-3
CASSLYREGTEAFF TGCGCCAGCAGCTTGTACCGGGAAGGCACTGAAGCTTTCTTT NA TRBV5-1 14 NA TRBJ1-1
CASSVNPGGRNEKLFF TGTGCCAGCAGCGTAAACCCCGGGGGGCGCAATGAAAAACTGTTTTTT NA TRBV9 16 NA TRBJ1-4
CASRGLAGVNEQFF TGTGCCAGCAGAGGACTAGCGGGAGTAAATGAGCAGTTCTTC TRBD2 TRBV6-5 14 NA TRBJ2-1
CASSQGDTIYNSPLHF TGCGCCAGCAGCCAAGGGGACACGATCTATAATTCACCCCTCCACTTT NA TRBV4-3 16 NA TRBJ1-6
CASKVDMNTEAFF TGTGCCAGCAAGGTTGACATGAACACTGAAGCTTTCTTT NA TRBV5-4 13 NA TRBJ1-1